Below are 14 T cell receptor beta chains sequenced from a single sample in a study of cytomegalovirus exposure and HLA in healthy donors. It was with 60 Vbeta and 13 Jbeta primers that the PCR ran. Measured with immunoSEQ multiplex PCR; TCRdb has only the in-frame clones, and not every one. The table has 150,000 to 200,000 clones, about four fifths seen once. Sequencing was done on a sample of PBMCs. These receptors were obtained from a man aged 50 to 60 in good health and CMV-seronegative.

The rearrangement joins TRBV6-1 to TRBJ2-3; 10 nucleotides agree with TRBD1. The CDR3 has 13 residues. V shed 8 bases, J shed 8 bases, and the junction held 7 bases outside the gene matches. Germline assignment: CDR1 MNHNS and CDR2 SASEGT. CDR3 in amino acids: CASRGTGEGTQYF. The DNA for the CDR3 is TGTGCCAGCCGTGGGACAGGGGAGGGTACGCAGTATTTT.

The chain couples TRBV28 to TRBJ1-1; 9 bases match TRBD1. There are 15 residues in the CDR3. V lost 2 bases and J lost 7; bases outside the gene matches: 8. Germline lookup yields CDR1 MDHEN and CDR2 SYDVKM. The DNA for the CDR3 is TGTGCCAGCAGTTTAGGGGGACAGGGAGTCGATGAAGCTTTCTTT. Its protein is CASSLGGQGVDEAFF. Together with reference TRBV28 and TRBJ1-1, the CDR3 gives the full variable domain: DVKVTQSSRYLVKRTGEKVFLECVQDMDHENMFWYRQDPGLGLRLIYFSYDVKMKEKGDIPEGYSVSREKKERFSLILESASTNQTSMYLCASSLGGQGVDEAFFGQGTRLTVV.

The rearrangement joins TRBV15 to TRBJ2-3; the match to TRBD2 covers 12 bases. Germline V lookup: CDR1 LNHNV, CDR2 YYDKDF (reference sequence). The CDR3 runs 19 residues. Germline trimming cut 0 bases from V and 0 bases from J; bases unmatched to any gene: 7. CDR3 sequence: CATSRDWTSGATSTDTQYF. CDR3 sequence (DNA): TGTGCCACCAGCAGAGATTGGACTAGCGGGGCAACTAGCACAGATACGCAGTATTTT.

The V gene is TRBV19, the J gene TRBJ2-1; tentative D call: TRBD2 (6 bases). CDR3 length: 17 amino acids. V was cut by 1 base and J by 3 bases, with 16 bases left in between. The germline gives CDR1 LNHDA, CDR2 SQIVND (reference sequence). The CDR3 DNA follows: TGTGCCAGTAGTATAGGTCGGGGCACTAGCAGCTACAATGAGCAGTTCTTC. It specifies CASSIGRGTSSYNEQFF.

The rearrangement uses TRBV12-5 and TRBJ1-4; D call uncertain. V was clipped by 2 bases and J by 5 bases, with 12 bases between them. This CDR3 is 15 amino acids long. The germline V gene has CDR1 LGHNT and CDR2 FRNRAP. CDR3 in amino acids: CASGLFGQMNEKLFF. The CDR3 DNA sequence: TGTGCTAGTGGTTTGTTCGGTCAAATGAATGAAAAACTGTTTTTT.

This sequence joins TRBV5-4 and TRBJ1-1, with D possibly being TRBD1 (6 bases). The V gene lost 5 bases and the J gene lost 1 base, with 9 bases spanning the gap. The CDR3 has 13 residues. The germline CDR1 and CDR2 sequences are SGHNT and YYREEE (reference sequence). The CDR3 loop is CASRIRGNTEAFF. The CDR3 DNA follows: TGTGCCAGCAGGATCAGGGGGAACACTGAAGCTTTCTTT.

The V gene is TRBV4-1, the J gene TRBJ2-6, with 7 bases lining up with TRBD1. The CDR3 loop spans 18 amino acids. Germline V gives CDR1 MGHRA, CDR2 YSYEKL. V was pared by 4 bases and J by 0 bases, with 9 bases of the junction left unmatched. The CDR3 DNA is TGCGCCAGCAGCCTTTCCGGGACAGTAAACTCTGGGGCCAACGTCCTGACTTTC. The encoded protein is CASSLSGTVNSGANVLTF.

This clone was counted ten times or more. The chain recombines TRBV7-2 with TRBJ1-1; a possible D gene is TRBD1 (5 bases). This CDR3 is built from 14 residues. CDR1 SGHTA and CDR2 FQGNSA come from the germline V gene. With 7 bases removed from V and 0 bases from J, the gap between germline ends came to 12 bases. In DNA, the CDR3 is TGTGCCAGCAACTTCGGGGGGTTGAACACTGAAGCTTTCTTT. Amino acids: CASNFGGLNTEAFF.

Only one count was recorded for this clone. The rearrangement joins TRBV7-9 to TRBJ2-5; D perhaps matches TRBD2 (5 bases). CDR1 SEHNR and CDR2 FQNEAQ come from the germline V gene (reference sequence). Trimming shortened V by 6 bases and J by 3 bases, and 11 bases separated the two germline ends. This CDR3 region has 13 residues. The CDR3 reads CASRRTEEETQYF. The CDR3 nucleotides read TGTGCCAGCAGGCGGACTGAGGAAGAGACCCAGTACTTC.

The CDR3 protein is CASSPPPGQGMYEQYF. The CDR3 DNA sequence: TGTGCCAGCAGCCCTCCTCCGGGACAGGGAATGTACGAGCAGTACTTC. The V call is TRBV14, the J call TRBJ2-7, with 9 bases that match TRBD1. The CDR3 consists of 16 residues. The J segment lost 4 bases and the V segment lost 4 bases, leaving 11 bases of the junction unmatched. The germline V gene has CDR1 SGHDN and CDR2 FVKESK.

The chain recombines TRBV7-2 with TRBJ2-7; a weak D match, TRBD2 (5 bases). The CDR3 consists of 17 residues. Per the germline V gene, CDR1 is SGHTA and CDR2 is FQGNSA. Trimming removed 1 base from V and 0 bases from J, with 16 bases in between. The CDR3 DNA sequence: TGTGCCAGCAGCTTAGACCTAGCATTTCCGAGCTCCTACGAGCAGTACTTC. The encoded protein is CASSLDLAFPSSYEQYF.

About this clone: Within the sample, other DNA sequences also encode this same CDR3. The genes are TRBV6-5 and TRBJ1-4; 7 nucleotides agree with TRBD1. CDR3 length equals 13 residues. Germline CDR1 and CDR2: MNHEY and SVGAGI. The V and J ends lost 5 bases and 8 bases, in that order; junction bases with no gene match: 5. CDR3 sequence reads: CASSPGTVEKLFF. The CDR3 DNA follows: TGTGCCAGCAGTCCCGGGACAGTCGAAAAACTGTTTTTT.

The CDR3 region has the DNA TGTGCCAGTAGTATAGCTGGGGGCAGTCCTAGCACAGATACGCAGTATTTT. Amino acid sequence: CASSIAGGSPSTDTQYF. The rearrangement joins TRBV19 to TRBJ2-3, with D tentatively TRBD1 (6 bases). The length of the CDR3 is 17 residues. Germline-derived CDR1 and CDR2 are LNHDA and SQIVND (reference sequence). V lost 1 base, J lost 0 bases, and 14 bases lay in between.

The rearrangement links TRBV19 to TRBJ1-5; D possibly corresponds to TRBD1 (6 bases). Germline values: CDR1 LNHDA, CDR2 SQIVND (reference sequence). The CDR3 spans 16 residues. Trimming stripped 4 bases from V and 4 bases from J, with 17 bases between. CDR3 sequence reads: CASSKHRERLNQPQHF. The CDR3 DNA reads TGTGCCAGTAGTAAGCACAGGGAGCGGTTGAATCAGCCCCAGCATTTT.